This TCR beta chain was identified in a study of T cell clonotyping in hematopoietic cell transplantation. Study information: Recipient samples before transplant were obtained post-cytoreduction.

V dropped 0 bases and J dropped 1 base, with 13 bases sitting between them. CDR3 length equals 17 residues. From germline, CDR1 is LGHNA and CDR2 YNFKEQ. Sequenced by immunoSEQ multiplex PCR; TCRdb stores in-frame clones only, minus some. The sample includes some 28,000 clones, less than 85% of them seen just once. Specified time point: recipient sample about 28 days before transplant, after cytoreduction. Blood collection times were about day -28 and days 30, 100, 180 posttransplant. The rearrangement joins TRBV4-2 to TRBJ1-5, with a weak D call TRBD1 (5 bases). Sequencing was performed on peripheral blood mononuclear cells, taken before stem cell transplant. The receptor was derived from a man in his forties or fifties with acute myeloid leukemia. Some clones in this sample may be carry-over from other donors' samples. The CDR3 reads CASSQDRAGGSNQPQHF. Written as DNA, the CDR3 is TGTGCCAGCAGCCAAGACAGGGCTGGTGGAAGCAATCAGCCCCAGCATTTT.